The 27 T cell receptor beta chains below come from one sample, sequenced in a study of T cells in women clearing cervical HPV infection. Sequenced by immunoSEQ multiplex PCR; TCRdb stores in-frame clones only, minus some. This table lists roughly 34,000 clones. Sequencing was carried out using blood buffy coat. All receptors derive from a woman aged 18-70 years with a cervical HPV16 infection that either progressed to CIN3+ or cleared (not recorded which).

Points on this clone: The CDR3 end lies 3 residues beyond the end of the read and is filled in from the germline J gene. The V call is TRBV20-1, the J call TRBJ1-6; no firm D call. The ends were cut back, 0 bases at V and 0 bases at J, with 12 bases in the middle. CDR1 and CDR2 from the germline V gene are DFQATT and SNEGSKA (reference sequence). This CDR3 comprises 17 residues. Partial CDR3 DNA: TGCAGTGCTAGAGACTCCCGAAGGTTCTCCTATAATTCACCC. Its translation is CSARDSRRFSYNSP. The full CDR3 protein is CSARDSRRFSYNSPLHF.

Turning to this clone: The DNA ends 3 residues before the CDR3 does, and the rest of the CDR3 is filled in from the germline J gene. The chain uses TRBV7-2 and TRBJ2-4; possible D gene TRBD1, 8 bases. The CDR3 covers 15 residues. CDR1 SGHTA and CDR2 FQGNSA come from the germline V gene. The part of the CDR3 DNA that was read is TGTGCCAGCAGCTTATATTCGACAGGGGACTATGGT. Its protein product is CASSLYSTGDYG. The entire CDR3 protein reads CASSLYSTGDYGQYF.

To note about this clone: The read gets to within 3 residues of the CDR3 end, and the germline J gene fills in the rest. J is TRBJ2-7 and V is TRBV7-6; D is possibly TRBD1 (6 bases). The CDR3 runs to 14 residues. Per germline, CDR1 SGHVS and CDR2 FNYEAQ. V lost 3 bases and J lost 2, with 11 bases in between. The DNA read from the CDR3 is TGTGCCAGCAGCTTGGGCAGGGGCCCCTACGAG. It specifies CASSLGRGPYE. The whole CDR3 protein is CASSLGRGPYEQYF.

Regarding this clone: The CDR3 is cut off 3 residues early in the read; its end comes from the germline J gene. The chain is built from TRBV5-5 and TRBJ2-3; D may be TRBD2 (5 bases). Trimming took off 4 bases at V and 2 bases at J, with 11 bases between the two ends. The germline gives CDR1 SGHKS, CDR2 YYEKEE (reference sequence). CDR3 length: 14 residues. Partial CDR3 DNA: TGTGCCAGCAGCCCTGAGCGGTCCACAGATACG. It yields the protein CASSPERSTDT. The full-length CDR3 reads as CASSPERSTDTQYF.

As regards this clone: The observed sequence ends 3 residues before the CDR3 terminus, with the missing tail filled in from the germline J gene. The V call is TRBV29-1, the J call TRBJ2-3; TRBD1 aligns across 7 bases. The length of the CDR3 is 15 residues. CDR1 and CDR2 from the germline V gene are SQVTM and ANQGSEA. J was trimmed by 1 base and V by 6 bases; bases with no gene match: 10. This CDR3 is CSVLDRAGGTDTQYF. The covered CDR3 bases are TGCAGCGTCCTAGACAGGGCTGGGGGCACAGATACG.

Worth noting for this clone: The CDR3 goes on 3 residues after the read ends, and that part is filled in from the germline J gene. The chain is built from TRBV19 and TRBJ1-2; TRBD1 matches 7 bases. V lost 9 bases, J lost 2 bases, and 12 bases stayed unmatched. Germline loops: CDR1 LNHDA, CDR2 SQIVND (reference sequence). The CDR3 sequence is 15 residues long. Incomplete CDR3 DNA: TGTGCCAGGCTGCCCGACAGGGAGAAAAACTATGGC. Amino acid sequence: CARLPDREKNYG. The full CDR3 reads CARLPDREKNYGYTF.

The sequenced part of the CDR3 DNA is TGTGCCAGCTCCGGACTAGCGGGATCCTACAATGAC. Its translation: CASSGLAGSYND. The whole CDR3 sequence reads CASSGLAGSYNDYTF. This sequence joins TRBV18 and TRBJ1-2; D is unresolved. Read coverage stops 3 residues before the CDR3 terminus; the germline J gene supplies the remainder. The CDR3 contains 15 residues. The V gene's germline CDR1 is KGHSH and CDR2 LQKENI.

For this clone: The read ends 3 residues shy of where the CDR3 ends; the end is completed using the germline J gene. This sequence joins TRBV6-2 or TRBV6-3 and TRBJ2-1; no firm D call. Germline lookup yields CDR1 MNHEY and CDR2 SVGEGT. With 4 bases removed from V and 0 bases from J, the gap between germline ends came to 16 bases. The CDR3 is 17 residues long. The CDR3 DNA, read in part, is TGTGCCAGCAGTTCCGGCAGACTCCCACCCTCCTACAATGAG. It encodes CASSSGRLPPSYNE. Given in full, the CDR3 is CASSSGRLPPSYNEQFF.

On this clone: The read falls 3 residues short of the CDR3 end, and the missing part is taken from the germline J gene. This chain joins TRBV5-1 and TRBJ1-1, with D perhaps TRBD1 (6 bases). Looked up from germline, CDR1 is SGHRS and CDR2 is YFSETQ. The CDR3 runs to 13 residues. V was clipped by 4 bases and J by 4 bases, with 11 bases between them. The sequenced CDR3 bases are TGCGCCAGCAGCGGCGCAGGGGTCACTGAA. Protein product: CASSGAGVTE. The whole CDR3 is CASSGAGVTEAFF.

Points on this clone: The read comes to an end 3 residues before the CDR3 does, leaving the germline J gene to fill in the end. The chain recombines TRBV7-9 with TRBJ2-2; the match to TRBD1 covers 8 bases. The CDR3 contains 15 residues. CDR1 and CDR2 (germline): SEHNR, FQNEAQ (reference sequence). The V gene end was trimmed by 6 bases and the J gene end by 4 bases; junction bases not matched to a gene: 7. CDR3 in amino acids: CASRPGQASTGELFF. CDR3 bases read: TGTGCCAGCAGACCGGGACAGGCCTCCACCGGGGAG.

A remark on this clone: The read ends 3 residues early relative to the CDR3; the germline J gene fills the gap. The chain has TRBV18 and TRBJ2-2; 7 nucleotides match TRBD1. Germline V gene data show CDR1 as KGHSH and CDR2 as LQKENI. The CDR3 has 15 amino acids. The V gene end was trimmed by 3 bases and the J gene end by 6 bases; junction bases not matched to a gene: 7. The CDR3 bases that were read are TGTGCCAGCTCACCGCAGGGCCAGGGGGCCGGGGAG. The encoded protein is CASSPQGQGAGE. The CDR3 in its entirety is CASSPQGQGAGELFF. The variable domain in full, with the rest retrieved from reference TRBV18 and TRBJ2-2, is NAGVMQNPRHLVRRRGQEARLRCSPMKGHSHVYWYRQLPEEGLKFMVYLQKENIIDESGMPKERFSAEFPKEGPSILRIQQVVRGDSAAYFCASSPQGQGAGELFFGEGSRLTVL.

About this clone: The observed sequence ends 3 residues before the CDR3 terminus, with the missing tail filled in from the germline J gene. The chain carries TRBV19 and TRBJ2-1; possibly TRBD2 for D (7 bases). V lost 6 bases to trimming and J lost 0 bases, with 18 bases between them. Germline V gives CDR1 LNHDA, CDR2 SQIVND (reference sequence). The CDR3 contains 17 residues. This chain's CDR3 is CASSRQRGGSSYNEQFF. The CDR3 DNA, read in part, is TGTGCCAGTAGCCGCCAAAGGGGGGGGAGCTCCTACAATGAG.

Details on this clone: The CDR3 end is not reached by the read, which stops 3 residues before it; the germline J gene fills it in. The chain joins TRBV14 to TRBJ2-1; 9 nucleotides agree with TRBD1. Germline CDR1 is SGHDN and CDR2 is FVKESK. Trimming at V came to 3 bases and at J to 4 bases, leaving 13 bases not matched to a gene. The CDR3 is made up of 18 amino acids. The DNA read from the CDR3 is TGTGCCAGCAGCCACTCCGCCTACAGGGGGCGACGTTACAATGAG. It yields the protein CASSHSAYRGRRYNE. The CDR3 reads in full as CASSHSAYRGRRYNEQFF.

Remarks on this clone: The missing CDR3 end, 3 residues past where the read stops, is filled in from the germline J gene. The chain recombines TRBV20-1 with TRBJ1-1, with 7 nucleotides matching TRBD1. The CDR3 spans 15 residues. V was pared by 0 bases and J by 6 bases, with 10 bases of the junction left unmatched. Germline assignment: CDR1 DFQATT and CDR2 SNEGSKA (reference sequence). CDR3 sequence reads: CSARDPTQGLAEAFF. CDR3 bases read: TGCAGTGCTAGAGATCCCACACAGGGGTTGGCTGAA.

With respect to this clone: Read sequence stops 3 residues before the CDR3 end, and the germline J gene provides the missing end. The chain joins TRBV4-2 to TRBJ2-5; TRBD1 agrees at 7 bases. This CDR3 is 16 amino acids long. After removal of 0 bases from V and 7 bases from J, the junction contained 11 bases not matched to a gene. Germline assignment: CDR1 LGHNA and CDR2 YNFKEQ. The CDR3 reads CASSQDRVGRTGTQYF. The CDR3 DNA, read in part, is TGTGCCAGCAGCCAAGATCGTGTAGGCAGGACAGGGACC.

Notes on this clone: Read coverage stops 3 residues before the CDR3 terminus; the germline J gene supplies the remainder. The chain uses TRBV7-2 and TRBJ1-2; D not resolved. Looked up from germline, CDR1 is SGHTA and CDR2 is FQGNSA. The CDR3 has 11 amino acids. CDR3 bases read: TGTGCCAGCAGCTACTACAATGAC. Its translation: CASSYYND. The whole CDR3 sequence reads CASSYYNDYTF.

In regard to this clone: The read comes to an end 3 residues before the CDR3 does, leaving the germline J gene to fill in the end. This chain uses TRBV7-2 with TRBJ2-3; TRBD1 matches at 7 bases. The CDR3 runs 14 residues. Germline CDR1 SGHTA, CDR2 FQGNSA. The CDR3: CASSAGTVTETQYF. Partial CDR3 DNA: TGTGCCAGCAGCGCCGGGACAGTCACCGAGACG.

On this clone: The CDR3 end is not reached by the read, which stops 3 residues before it; the germline J gene fills it in. The chain is built from TRBV2 and TRBJ2-2; perhaps TRBD1 as D (6 bases). Per the germline V gene, CDR1 is SNHLY and CDR2 is FYNNEI. V dropped 5 bases and J dropped 6 bases, with 16 bases sitting between them. The CDR3 runs 15 residues. Partial CDR3 DNA: TGTGCCAGCAGTCGCGACAGGTTGGGGGCCGGGGAG. Protein sequence: CASSRDRLGAGE. The CDR3 reads in full as CASSRDRLGAGELFF.

For this clone: The DNA ends 3 residues before the CDR3 does, and the rest of the CDR3 is filled in from the germline J gene. This chain joins TRBV5-1 and TRBJ2-1, with D possibly matching TRBD1 (5 bases). V was shortened by 4 bases and J by 0 bases, with 23 bases between the two germline ends. The CDR3 runs to 19 residues. Germline V lookup: CDR1 SGHRS, CDR2 YFSETQ. The CDR3 loop is CASSDRYQVGVGSYNEQFF. Partial CDR3 DNA: TGCGCCAGCAGCGACAGATACCAGGTTGGTGTGGGCTCCTACAATGAG. The full variable domain, completed using reference TRBV5-1 and TRBJ2-1, is KAGVTQTPRYLIKTRGQQVTLSCSPISGHRSVSWYQQTPGQGLQFLFEYFSETQRNKGNFPGRFSGRQFSNSRSEMNVSTLELGDSALYLCASSDRYQVGVGSYNEQFFGPGTRLTVL.

Concerning this clone: The read ends 3 residues before the CDR3 terminus; that terminus is restored from the germline J gene. J is TRBJ2-7 and V is TRBV19; TRBD1 matches 8 bases. The CDR3 loop spans 15 amino acids. Germline V lookup: CDR1 LNHDA, CDR2 SQIVND (reference sequence). Losses at the gene ends were 3 bases for V and 0 bases for J; bases not matched to a gene: 4. CDR3 DNA, as far as it was read: TGTGCCAGTAGTATCGGACAGGGACGCTCCTACGAG. This translates into CASSIGQGRSYE. The whole CDR3 protein is CASSIGQGRSYEQYF.

Points on this clone: From the germline J gene comes the end of the CDR3, since the read stops 3 residues before it. The chain joins TRBV5-1 to TRBJ1-4; 8 positions match TRBD1. This CDR3 has 15 residues. Per the germline V gene, CDR1 is SGHRS and CDR2 is YFSETQ. Germline trimming cut 0 bases from V and 5 bases from J; bases unmatched to any gene: 3. The CDR3: CASSLVAGGNEKLFF. CDR3 DNA, as far as it was read: TGCGCCAGCAGCTTGGTTGCAGGGGGCAATGAAAAA.

Concerning this clone: The read gets to within 3 residues of the CDR3 end, and the germline J gene fills in the rest. The chain carries TRBV11-3 and TRBJ1-1; D not resolved. CDR1 and CDR2 from the germline V gene are SGHNT and YENEEA. This CDR3 contains 14 residues. Trimming removed 2 bases from V and 0 bases from J, with 7 bases in between. This CDR3 reads CASSLRGMNTEAFF. The sequenced CDR3 bases are TGTGCCAGCAGCTTACGGGGTATGAACACTGAA. The entire variable domain, with the rest obtained from reference TRBV11-3 and TRBJ1-1, is as follows: EAGVVQSPRYKIIEKKQPVAFWCNPISGHNTLYWYLQNLGQGPELLIRYENEEAVDDSQLPKDRFSAERLKGVDSTLKIQPAELGDSAVYLCASSLRGMNTEAFFGQGTRLTVV.

Concerning this clone: The CDR3 end is not reached by the read, which stops 3 residues before it; the germline J gene fills it in. The rearrangement joins TRBV27 to TRBJ1-2; tentative D call: TRBD1 (5 bases). V lost 0 bases and J 4 bases, leaving 9 bases between the germline ends. This CDR3 spans 14 amino acids. Per the germline V gene, CDR1 is MNHEY and CDR2 is SMNVEV (reference sequence). CDR3: CASSLSQGTYGYTF. Partial CDR3 DNA: TGTGCCAGCAGTTTATCCCAGGGAACCTATGGC.

The CDR3 loop is CASSLTGMNTEAFF. CDR3 DNA, as far as it was read: TGTGCCAGCAGCTTGACAGGTATGAACACTGAA. J is TRBJ1-1 and V is TRBV7-9, with D possibly matching TRBD1 (6 bases). The sequenced fragment ends 3 residues before the CDR3 boundary, so the rest is inferred from the germline J gene. V dropped 3 bases and J dropped 0 bases, with 8 bases sitting between them. The CDR3 sequence is 14 residues long. Germline V gene data show CDR1 as SEHNR and CDR2 as FQNEAQ (reference sequence).

As concerns this clone: The read stops 3 residues short of the end of the CDR3; the missing end is completed from the germline J gene. The chain is built from TRBV30 and TRBJ2-3; 12 nucleotides line up with TRBD1. CDR3 length: 19 residues. Germline lookup yields CDR1 GTSNPN and CDR2 SVGIG (reference sequence). The DNA read from the CDR3 is TGTGCCTGGAGTGGAATCCGGGACAGGGGGCCTCCGACCCAAGAGACG. Protein product: CAWSGIRDRGPPTQET. The full CDR3 protein is CAWSGIRDRGPPTQETQYF.

CDR3 residues: CASSDRGSYSNQPQHF. CDR3 DNA, as far as it was read: TGTGCCAGCTCAGACAGGGGCTCCTATAGCAATCAGCCC. This chain uses TRBV18 with TRBJ1-5, with TRBD1 identical over 8 bases. The read stops 3 residues short of the end of the CDR3; the missing end is completed from the germline J gene. V shed 5 bases and J 0 bases; nucleotides not matched to a gene: 6. Germline CDR1 KGHSH, CDR2 LQKENI. The CDR3 is 16 residues long.

About this clone: The CDR3 extends 3 residues past the end of the read, so its final part is completed from the germline J gene. The gene calls are TRBV7-3 and TRBJ2-2; D might be TRBD1 (6 bases). This CDR3 is built from 16 residues. CDR1 SGHTA and CDR2 FQGTGA come from the germline V gene. The sequenced part of the CDR3 DNA is TGTGCCAGCAGCTTAACAGGGGGTGCTGGGGCCAACGTG. Amino acids: CASSLTGGAGANV. The entire CDR3 is CASSLTGGAGANVLFF.